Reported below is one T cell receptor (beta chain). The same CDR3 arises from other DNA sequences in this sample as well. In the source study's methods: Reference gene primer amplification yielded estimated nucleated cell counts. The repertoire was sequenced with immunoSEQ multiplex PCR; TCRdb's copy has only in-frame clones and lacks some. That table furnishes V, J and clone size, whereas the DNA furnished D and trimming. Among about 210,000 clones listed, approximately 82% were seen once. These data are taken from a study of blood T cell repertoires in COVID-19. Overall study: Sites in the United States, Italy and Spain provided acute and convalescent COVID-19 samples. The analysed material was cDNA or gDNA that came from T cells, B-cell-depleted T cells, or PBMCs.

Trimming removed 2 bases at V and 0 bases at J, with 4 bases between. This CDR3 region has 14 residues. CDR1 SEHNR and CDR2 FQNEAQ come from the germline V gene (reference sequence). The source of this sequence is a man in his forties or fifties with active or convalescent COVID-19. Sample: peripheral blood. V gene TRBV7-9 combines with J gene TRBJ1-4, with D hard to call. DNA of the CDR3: TGTGCCAGCAGCTTACAGTCAACTAATGAAAAACTGTTTTTT. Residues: CASSLQSTNEKLFF.